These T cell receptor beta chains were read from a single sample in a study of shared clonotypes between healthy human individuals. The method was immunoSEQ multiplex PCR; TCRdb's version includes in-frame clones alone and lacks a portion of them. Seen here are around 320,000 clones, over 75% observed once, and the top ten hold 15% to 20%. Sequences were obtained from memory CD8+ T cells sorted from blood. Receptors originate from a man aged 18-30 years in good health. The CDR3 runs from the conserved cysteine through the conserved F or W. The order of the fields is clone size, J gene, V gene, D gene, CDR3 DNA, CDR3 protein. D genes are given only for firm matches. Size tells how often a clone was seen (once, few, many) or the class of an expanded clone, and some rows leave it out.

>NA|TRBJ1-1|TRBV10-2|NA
TGCGCCAGCAGTGAGCCGGATCGCACTGAAGCTTTCTTT
CASSEPDRTEAFF
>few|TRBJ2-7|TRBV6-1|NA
TGTGCCAGCACCCGGGGATCGCTTTACGAGCAGTACTTC
CASTRGSLYEQYF
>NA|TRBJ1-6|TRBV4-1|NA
TGCGCCAGCAGCCAAGCCACAGGGAGTAATTCACCCCTCCACTTT
CASSQATGSNSPLHF
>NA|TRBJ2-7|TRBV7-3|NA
TGTGCCAGCAGCTTAATTCGGGGGTTCGAGCAGTACTTC
CASSLIRGFEQYF
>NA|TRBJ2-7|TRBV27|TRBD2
TGTGCCAGCAGTTCGTGGACTAGCGGGAGCTACGAGCAGTACTTC
CASSSWTSGSYEQYF
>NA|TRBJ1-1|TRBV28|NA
TGTGCCAGCAGCCTTGGGACAGAAGCTTTCTTT
CASSLGTEAFF
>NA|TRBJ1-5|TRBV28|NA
TGTGCCAGCAGTCCAACTGACTCCAATCAGCCCCAGCATTTT
CASSPTDSNQPQHF
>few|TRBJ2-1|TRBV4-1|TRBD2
TGCGCCAGCAGCCAAGAGCCTAGCGGGGTCTACAATGAGCAGTTCTTC
CASSQEPSGVYNEQFF
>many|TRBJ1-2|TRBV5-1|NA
TGCGCCAGCAGCTTGGAGGACAGCCAGATCTACACCTTC
CASSLEDSQIYTF
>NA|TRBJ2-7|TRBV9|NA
TGTGCCAGCAGCGTAGGGGACCCGGGGGTGCAGTACTTC
CASSVGDPGVQYF
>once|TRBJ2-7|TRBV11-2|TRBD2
TGTGCCAGCAGCTTCGAGCGGGAGGGCCTATACGAGCAGTACTTC
CASSFEREGLYEQYF
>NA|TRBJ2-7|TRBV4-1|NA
TGCGCCAGCAGCCAAGTGCATGGAGACAACTACGAGCAGTACTTC
CASSQVHGDNYEQYF
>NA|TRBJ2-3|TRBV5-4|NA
TGTGCCAGCAGCTCCCGAGAGCCAGATACGCAGTATTTT
CASSSREPDTQYF
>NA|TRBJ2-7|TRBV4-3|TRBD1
TGCGCCAGCAGCCCTAGGACAGGGGGTGCATACGAGCAGTACTTC
CASSPRTGGAYEQYF
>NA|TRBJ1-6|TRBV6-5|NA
TGTGCCAGCAGTTACTCGAGGGGGGGAGAAGGATCACCCCTCCACTTT
CASSYSRGGEGSPLHF
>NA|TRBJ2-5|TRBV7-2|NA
TGTGCCAGCAGCTTCTCTATACTAAGGGGGCAAGAGACCCAGTACTTC
CASSFSILRGQETQYF
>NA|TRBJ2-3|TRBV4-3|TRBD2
TGCGCCAGCAGCCAAGGCCGGCGGGAGGGCCGAGATACGCAGTATTTT
CASSQGRREGRDTQYF
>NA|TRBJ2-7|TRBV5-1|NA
TGCGCCAGCAGCCCCGACTGGCCAGGACACGAGCAGTACTTC
CASSPDWPGHEQYF
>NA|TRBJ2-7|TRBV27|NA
TGTGCCAGCAGTTTATCGGCAGGGGAATGGTCCTACGAGCAGTACTTC
CASSLSAGEWSYEQYF
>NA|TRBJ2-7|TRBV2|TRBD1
TGTGCCAGCTGGGGACAGGGGGCCGAGCAGTACTTC
CASWGQGAEQYF
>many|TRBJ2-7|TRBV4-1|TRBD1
TGCGCCAGCAGCCAGGGACAGCCCAACGAGCAGTACTTC
CASSQGQPNEQYF
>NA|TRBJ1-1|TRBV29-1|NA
TGCAGTGGGGGAGACACTGAAGCTTTCTTT
CSGGDTEAFF
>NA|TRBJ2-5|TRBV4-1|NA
TGCGCCAGCAGACCTATTGGGGAACTGCAAGAGACCCAGTACTTC
CASRPIGELQETQYF
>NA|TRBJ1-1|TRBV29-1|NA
TGCAGCGTTGAAGGCACCGGGGAAAGCACTGAAGCTTTCTTT
CSVEGTGESTEAFF
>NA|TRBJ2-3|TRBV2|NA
TGTGCCACGGAACCGGGACCGTCGCGAGATACGCAGTATTTT
CATEPGPSRDTQYF
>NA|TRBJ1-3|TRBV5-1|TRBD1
TGCGCCAGCAGCACCGGGACAGTCTCTGGAAACACCATATATTTT
CASSTGTVSGNTIYF
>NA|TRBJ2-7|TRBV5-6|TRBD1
TGTGCCAGCAGCCCAGGGACAGGGATCCACGAGCAGTACTTC
CASSPGTGIHEQYF
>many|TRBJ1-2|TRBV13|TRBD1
TGTGCCAGCAGCTCTCGTGTACCTTCCGTCCCGGGACAGGGGATTAACTATGGCTACACCTTC
CASSSRVPSVPGQGINYGYTF
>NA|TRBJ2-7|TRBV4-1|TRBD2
TGCGCCAGCAGCCAAGATCCTAGCGGGAGAATGCGCTACGAGCAGTACTTC
CASSQDPSGRMRYEQYF
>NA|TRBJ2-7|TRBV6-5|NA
TGTGCCAGCAGTTACTCGGCAGGTAGCTCCTACGAGCAGTACTTC
CASSYSAGSSYEQYF
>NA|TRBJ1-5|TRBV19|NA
TGTGCCAGTCTGGGCACTGCGACCCAGCATTTT
CASLGTATQHF
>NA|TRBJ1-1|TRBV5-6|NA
TGTGCCAGCAGCTTACTTTTGGGAGAGGAAGCTTTCTTT
CASSLLLGEEAFF
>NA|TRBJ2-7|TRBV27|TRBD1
TGTGCCAGCAGTTTATCCCCCGGGACAGGGGCCTACGAGCAGTACTTC
CASSLSPGTGAYEQYF
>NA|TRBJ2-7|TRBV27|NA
TGTGCCAGCAGTTTATCGGGGGCCTACGAGCAGTACTTC
CASSLSGAYEQYF
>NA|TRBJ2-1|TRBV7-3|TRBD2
TGTGCCAGCAGCGTGGGACTAGGTAATGAGCAGTTCTTC
CASSVGLGNEQFF
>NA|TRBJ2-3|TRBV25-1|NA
TGTGCCAGTCTGGCCGGGAGCTTTTATCCAGATACGCAGTATTTT
CASLAGSFYPDTQYF
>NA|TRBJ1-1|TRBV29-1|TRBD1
TGCAGCGTGGACCCGGGACAGGGATTTGTTACTGAAGCTTTCTTT
CSVDPGQGFVTEAFF
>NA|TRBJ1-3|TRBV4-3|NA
TGCGCCAGCAGCCAGAAGAAAAGGGCCCGTGGAAACACCATATATTTT
CASSQKKRARGNTIYF
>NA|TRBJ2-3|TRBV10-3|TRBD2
TGTGCCATCGGAAGCGGGAGCCCCACAGATACGCAGTATTTT
CAIGSGSPTDTQYF
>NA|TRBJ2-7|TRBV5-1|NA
TGCGCCAGCAGATCATCCGGAGCGGATGATTTCTACGAGCAGTACTTC
CASRSSGADDFYEQYF
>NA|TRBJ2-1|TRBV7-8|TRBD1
TGTGCCAGCAGCTTACAAGCCGGGACAGGGGTCCATGAGCAGTTCTTC
CASSLQAGTGVHEQFF
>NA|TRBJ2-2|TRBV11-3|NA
TGTGCCAGCAGCTTAGTGGCGGCCGGGGAGCTGTTTTTT
CASSLVAAGELFF
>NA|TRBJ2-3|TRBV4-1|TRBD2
TGCGCCAGCAGCCAAGATGGGCTAGCGGGAGATACGCAGTATTTT
CASSQDGLAGDTQYF
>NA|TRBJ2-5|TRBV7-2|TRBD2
TGTGCCAGCAGCCTTGGACTAGTCCAAGAGACCCAGTACTTC
CASSLGLVQETQYF
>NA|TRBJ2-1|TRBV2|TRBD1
TGTGCCAGCAGTGGAAGCCGGGACAGGGGTAAGTTCCACGAGCAGTTCTTC
CASSGSRDRGKFHEQFF
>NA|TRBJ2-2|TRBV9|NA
TGTGCCAGCAGCGTAGGATGGACCGGGGAGCTGTTTTTT
CASSVGWTGELFF
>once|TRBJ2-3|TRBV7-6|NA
TGTGCCAGCAGCTTAACGGGTTTTAGCACAGATACGCAGTATTTT
CASSLTGFSTDTQYF
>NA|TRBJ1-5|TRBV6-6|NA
TGTGCCAGCGGGCTCGACGGGTTGAATCAGCCCCAGCATTTT
CASGLDGLNQPQHF